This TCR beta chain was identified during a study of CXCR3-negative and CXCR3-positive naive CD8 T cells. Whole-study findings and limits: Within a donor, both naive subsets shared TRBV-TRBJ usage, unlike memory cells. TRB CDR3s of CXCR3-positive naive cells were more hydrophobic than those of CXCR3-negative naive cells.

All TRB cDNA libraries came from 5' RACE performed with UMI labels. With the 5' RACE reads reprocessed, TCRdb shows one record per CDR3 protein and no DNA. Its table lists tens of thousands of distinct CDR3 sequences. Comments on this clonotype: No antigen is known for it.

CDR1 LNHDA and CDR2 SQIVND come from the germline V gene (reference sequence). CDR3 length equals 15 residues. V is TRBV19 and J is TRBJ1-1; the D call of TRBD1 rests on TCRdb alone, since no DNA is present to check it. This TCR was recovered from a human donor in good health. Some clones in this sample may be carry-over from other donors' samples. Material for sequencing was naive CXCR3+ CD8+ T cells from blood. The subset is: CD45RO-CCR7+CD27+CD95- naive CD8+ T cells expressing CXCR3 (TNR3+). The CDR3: CASRGSGQGRTEAFF.